This is a list of T cell receptor beta chains from one sample in a study of blood T cell repertoires in COVID-19. Method: immunoSEQ multiplex PCR; TCRdb's copy keeps in-frame clones and lacks some. The sample consists of about 250,000 clones, around 89% of them appearing once. Input material: PBMCs or T cells enriched from blood (not recorded which). The source is a woman between 45 and 65 years old who had recovered from COVID-19. Each CDR3 is given with its conserved first and last residue. D genes are given only for firm matches. Clone size is stated in some rows and not others, as once, few, many or a class when expanded.

TRBV7-3	TRBD2	14	NA	TRBJ2-3	TGTGCCAGCAGCTTGGTACTAGCGGCAGATACGCAGTATTTT	CASSLVLAADTQYF
TRBV15	NA	16	NA	TRBJ1-2	TGTGCCACCAGCAGAGATAGAGAGTATCCTAACTATGGCTACACCTTC	CATSRDREYPNYGYTF
TRBV19	TRBD1	15	NA	TRBJ2-7	TGTGCCAGTCGCGATACCGGGACAGGGGGCAGGGAGCAGTACTTC	CASRDTGTGGREQYF
TRBV6-5	NA	11	once	TRBJ2-1	TGTGCCAGCAGTTACCGGACTTTGTGGTTCTTC	CASSYRTLWFF
TRBV6-6	TRBD1	15	NA	TRBJ2-2	TGTGCCAGCACTAACCGGGACAGTTACACCGGGGAGCTGTTTTTT	CASTNRDSYTGELFF
TRBV2	NA	12	once	TRBJ1-2	TGTGCCAGCAGTGACGGGGTCTATGGCTACACCTTC	CASSDGVYGYTF
TRBV11-1	TRBD1	15	NA	TRBJ1-2	TGTGCCAGCAGCTCCCGGGACAGGGGAAACTATGGCTACACCTTC	CASSSRDRGNYGYTF
TRBV3-1/TRBV3-2	NA	14	NA	TRBJ1-2	TGTGCCAGCAGCCAAGGTACAGGGCCGGGGGGCTACACCTTC	CASSQGTGPGGYTF
TRBV19	NA	12	NA	TRBJ2-1	TGTGCCAGTAGTATTAGCGCCAATGAGCAGTTCTTC	CASSISANEQFF
TRBV7-2	NA	14	NA	TRBJ1-1	TGTGCCAGCAGCTACGGGACTGCGAACACTGAAGCTTTCTTT	CASSYGTANTEAFF
TRBV28	TRBD1	15	NA	TRBJ1-2	TGTGCCAGCAGTTCCCCGGGACAGGGGGCAGTTGGCTACACCTTC	CASSSPGQGAVGYTF
TRBV6-1	TRBD1	16	NA	TRBJ1-5	TGTGCCAGCAGTGAACGAGGGACAGGGGTCAATCAGCCCCAGCATTTT	CASSERGTGVNQPQHF
TRBV27	NA	15	NA	TRBJ1-2	TGTGCCAGCAGTCCGCGGCGGGGCTCTAACTATGGCTACACCTTC	CASSPRRGSNYGYTF
TRBV10-2	TRBD2	15	NA	TRBJ2-3	TGCGCCAGCAGCCCCGGGGGGGTGTGGACAGATACGCAGTATTTT	CASSPGGVWTDTQYF
TRBV25-1	TRBD1	13	once	TRBJ1-2	TGTGCCAGCAGGGGACAGGACGGATATGGCTACACCTTC	CASRGQDGYGYTF
TRBV9	TRBD2	15	NA	TRBJ2-1	TGTGCCAGCAGCCAGACTAGCGGGAGGGCCGATGAGCAGTTCTTC	CASSQTSGRADEQFF
TRBV19	NA	14	NA	TRBJ2-7	TGTGCCAGTAGTGTCGGTGGGGCGGTTCGCGAGCAGTACTTC	CASSVGGAVREQYF
TRBV28	NA	12	NA	TRBJ2-7	TGTGCCAGCAGCCAACCCAAGCACGAGCAGTACTTC	CASSQPKHEQYF
TRBV7-2	NA	14	once	TRBJ2-7	TGTGCCAGCAGCTTAACTCTGGGGGACTTCGAGCAGTACTTC	CASSLTLGDFEQYF
TRBV28	NA	14	NA	TRBJ2-7	TGTGCCAGCAGGGGGGGTGGGGCCTCCTACGAGCAGTACTTC	CASRGGGASYEQYF
TRBV19	NA	15	NA	TRBJ2-1	TGTGCCAGTAGTGATCGCGGGATAGGGTATGATGAGCAGTTCTTC	CASSDRGIGYDEQFF
TRBV4-3	NA	13	NA	TRBJ2-7	TGCGCCAGCAGCCAAGGACAAGTTCGCGAGCAGTACTTC	CASSQGQVREQYF
TRBV25-1	NA	15	NA	TRBJ2-5	TGTGCCAGCAGTGAATATCTGGAGCTCCGGGAGACCCAGTACTTC	CASSEYLELRETQYF
TRBV19	TRBD1	13	NA	TRBJ1-1	TGTGCCAGTAGTGCTAACAGGGGCACTGAAGCTTTCTTT	CASSANRGTEAFF
TRBV30	TRBD1	12	NA	TRBJ1-2	TGTGCCTGGAGTTTCCCAGGGGGTGGCTACACCTTC	CAWSFPGGGYTF